The 18 T cell receptor beta chains below come from one sample, sequenced in a study of T cells in localized non-small cell lung cancer (dated by TCRdb to the early 2020s). Libraries were constructed by the immunoSEQ multiplex PCR assay. Drawn from immuneACCESS, this table holds only the in-frame rearrangements with V and J called that TCRdb kept. Clones are partly lost; checked studies trace under half to an unresolved V gene and leave the rest unexplained. Across this sample there are approximately 70,000 clones, with roughly 90% seen only once. The top ten hold 20% to 25% of the sample. Sequencing used peripheral blood, obtained before any cancer treatment. The receptors were gathered from a male donor at least 60 years old with stage III squamous cell lung carcinoma.

The chain links TRBV6-1 to TRBJ1-6; D may be TRBD1 (6 bases). Germline CDR1 MNHNS, CDR2 SASEGT. The CDR3 sequence is 15 residues long. V gave up 3 bases and J gave up 7 bases, with 13 bases separating them. Here the CDR3 reads CASSDSQGPNSPLHF. The CDR3 coding sequence is TGTGCCAGCAGTGACAGTCAGGGGCCCAATTCACCCCTCCACTTT.

The chain recombines TRBV28 with TRBJ1-5; a possible D gene is TRBD1 (6 bases). CDR1 MDHEN and CDR2 SYDVKM come from the germline V gene. The V and J ends lost 5 bases and 4 bases respectively, with 18 bases between them. The CDR3 is 16 residues long. The CDR3 bases are TGTGCCAGCAGTAGTAACAGGAGGGGGGAGAATCAGCCCCAGCATTTT. Encoded protein: CASSSNRRGENQPQHF.

The rearrangement uses TRBV10-3 and TRBJ1-1, with D possibly matching TRBD1 (6 bases). V gave up 3 bases and J gave up 3 bases, with 8 bases separating them. This CDR3 has 13 residues. Per germline, CDR1 ENHRY and CDR2 SYGVKD. The CDR3 region is CAISDYRDTEAFF. CDR3 DNA: TGTGCCATCAGTGATTACAGGGACACTGAAGCTTTCTTT.

The chain has TRBV19 and TRBJ1-4; D not resolved. The CDR3 sequence is 14 residues long. The germline gives CDR1 LNHDA, CDR2 SQIVND (reference sequence). The V end was cut by 7 bases, the J end by 4 bases, with 13 bases between. In DNA, the CDR3 is TGTGCCAGTATCACTCCAGGTTATAATGAAAAACTGTTTTTT. It specifies CASITPGYNEKLFF.

This rearrangement joins TRBV2 to TRBJ1-4, with a weak D call TRBD1 (5 bases). Germline CDR1 SNHLY, CDR2 FYNNEI. V lost 6 bases to trimming and J lost 8 bases, with 16 bases between them. The CDR3 loop spans 14 amino acids. The CDR3 protein is CASRSRDGREKLFF. CDR3 sequence (DNA): TGTGCCAGCAGATCAAGGGACGGTCGGGAAAAACTGTTTTTT. Together with reference TRBV2 and TRBJ1-4, the CDR3 gives the full variable domain: EPEVTQTPSHQVTQMGQEVILRCVPISNHLYFYWYRQILGQKVEFLVSFYNNEISEKSEIFDDQFSVERPDGSNFTLKIRSTKLEDSAMYFCASRSRDGREKLFFGSGTQLSVL.

This sequence joins TRBV6-1 and TRBJ1-5; D may be TRBD1 (6 bases). Trimming removed 8 bases at V and 6 bases at J, with 14 bases between. This CDR3 spans 13 amino acids. From germline, CDR1 is MNHNS and CDR2 SASEGT. CDR3 DNA: TGTGCCAGCGGTCAGGGGTACGGTCAGCCCCAGCATTTT. Protein product: CASGQGYGQPQHF.

This chain connects TRBV7-6 to TRBJ1-2; TRBD1 aligns across 8 bases. The CDR3 runs 12 residues. The germline V gene encodes CDR1 SGHVS and CDR2 FNYEAQ. Trimming took 4 bases from V and 8 from J; bases not matched to a gene: 3. The CDR3 coding sequence is TGTGCCAGCAGCTCAGGGGGCCGGGGCTACACCTTC. Protein product: CASSSGGRGYTF. The full variable domain, in which reference TRBV7-6 and TRBJ1-2 provide the parts outside the CDR3, is GAGVSQSPRYKVTKRGQDVALRCDPISGHVSLYWYRQALGQGPEFLTYFNYEAQQDKSGLPNDRFSAERPEGSISTLTIQRTEQRDSAMYRCASSSGGRGYTFGSGTRLTVV.

The chain joins TRBV5-8 to TRBJ2-5; TRBD2 matches 9 bases. Trimming took 4 bases from V and 4 from J; bases not matched to a gene: 8. This CDR3 contains 15 residues. The V gene's germline CDR1 is SGHTS and CDR2 YDEGEE. The DNA of the CDR3 is TGTGCCAGCAGCGTCCGCGGGGGGGCGGGAGAGACCCAGTACTTC. Amino acid sequence: CASSVRGGAGETQYF.

The V call is TRBV19, the J call TRBJ1-5; D is unclear. The CDR3 length is 14 residues. Trimming pared 3 bases from V and 7 bases from J, leaving 13 bases between. Germline V gene lookup returns CDR1 LNHDA and CDR2 SQIVND (reference sequence). This CDR3 is CASSIQGYGQPQHF. DNA for the CDR3: TGTGCCAGTAGTATTCAAGGGTATGGGCAGCCCCAGCATTTT.

This clone was observed once. The chain combines TRBV4-1 with TRBJ2-1; TRBD2 matches 10 bases. CDR1 is MGHRA, CDR2 YSYEKL, per germline. The junction had 14 bases not matched to a gene; V was cut back by 2 bases and J by 10 bases. The CDR3 loop spans 17 amino acids. The CDR3 DNA reads as TGCGCCAGCAGCCAACCTACCAGCGGGGGGGCCTTGAGGGAGCAGTTCTTC. Protein product: CASSQPTSGGALREQFF.

The V and J genes are TRBV5-8 and TRBJ2-3; TRBD1 might be the D (6 bases). Looked up from germline, CDR1 is SGHTS and CDR2 is YDEGEE. V gave up 3 bases and J gave up 0 bases, with 11 bases separating them. CDR3 length: 15 residues. The CDR3 here is CASSSQGVSTDTQYF. The CDR3 DNA reads TGTGCCAGCAGCTCACAGGGCGTCAGCACAGATACGCAGTATTTT.

For the CDR3, the DNA is TGCGCCAGCAGCTTGCTTGCCGGGCGCGGGCAAGAGACCCAGTACTTC. Residues: CASSLLAGRGQETQYF. The chain is built from TRBV5-1 and TRBJ2-5, with TRBD2 as a possible D gene (5 bases). The V end was cut by 1 base, the J end by 2 bases, with 15 bases between. This CDR3 contains 16 residues. The germline gives CDR1 SGHRS, CDR2 YFSETQ.

This chain uses TRBV5-8 with TRBJ2-5; TRBD1 aligns across 9 bases. Losses at the gene ends were 4 bases for V and 2 bases for J; bases not matched to a gene: 3. The CDR3 extends over 14 amino acids. Germline CDR1 is SGHTS and CDR2 is YDEGEE. Here the CDR3 reads CASSLGQGQETQYF. The CDR3 DNA sequence: TGTGCCAGCAGCCTAGGACAGGGGCAAGAGACCCAGTACTTC. Full variable domain (rest looked up from reference TRBV5-8 and TRBJ2-5): EAGVTQSPTHLIKTRGQQATLRCSPISGHTSVYWYQQALGLGLQFLLWYDEGEERNRGNFPPRFSGRQFPNYSSELNVNALELEDSALYLCASSLGQGQETQYFGPGTRLLVL.

The CDR3 coding sequence is TGTGCCTGGAGTTCAACAGTGGGCACTGAAGCTTTCTTT. It encodes CAWSSTVGTEAFF. The chain links TRBV30 to TRBJ1-1; no firm D call. Between the trimmed V and J ends, which lost 2 bases and 4 bases, there was a span of 11 bases. Germline V lookup: CDR1 GTSNPN, CDR2 SVGIG (reference sequence). There are 13 residues in the CDR3.

This clone was detected once. CDR3 residues: CASSQGGAHQETQYF. The CDR3 region has the DNA TGTGCCAGCAGCCAAGGGGGTGCGCACCAAGAGACCCAGTACTTC. The chain uses TRBV28 and TRBJ2-5; D might be TRBD1 (6 bases). The CDR3 loop spans 15 amino acids. Trimming pared 6 bases from V and 0 bases from J, leaving 14 bases between. Germline-derived CDR1 and CDR2 are MDHEN and SYDVKM.

J is TRBJ1-2 and V is TRBV28; 10 bases fit TRBD1. Germline values: CDR1 MDHEN, CDR2 SYDVKM. The CDR3 has 14 amino acids. With V trimmed by 5 bases and J by 5 bases, 5 bases remained unmatched. The CDR3 nucleotides read TGTGCCAGCAGTGGAGGGACAGGGGTGTATGGCTACACCTTC. Translation gives CASSGGTGVYGYTF.

The rearrangement uses TRBV6-1 and TRBJ2-7; 9 nucleotides match TRBD1. The CDR3 runs to 13 residues. Losses at the gene ends were 6 bases for V and 6 bases for J; bases not matched to a gene: 6. Germline CDR1 reads MNHNS; CDR2 reads SASEGT. The CDR3 nucleotides read TGTGCCAGCAGCGGCCTGGGACAGGGCGAGCAGTACGTC. It yields the protein CASSGLGQGEQYV.

In its sample, this clone was seen once. V and J are TRBV7-3 and TRBJ1-5; D not resolved. Germline values: CDR1 SGHTA, CDR2 FQGTGA. CDR3 length: 13 amino acids. The ends were cut back, 8 bases at V and 0 bases at J, with 8 bases in the middle. In DNA form, the CDR3 reads TGTGCCAGCTCTCAGAATAGCAATCAGCCCCAGCATTTT. Its protein is CASSQNSNQPQHF.